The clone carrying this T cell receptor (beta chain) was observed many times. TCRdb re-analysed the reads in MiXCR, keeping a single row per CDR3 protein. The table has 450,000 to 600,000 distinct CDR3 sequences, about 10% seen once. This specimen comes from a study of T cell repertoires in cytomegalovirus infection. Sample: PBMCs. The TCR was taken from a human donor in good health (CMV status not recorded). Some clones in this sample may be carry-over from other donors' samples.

The chain's CDR3 is CASSLSEPGTQYF. In nucleotides, the CDR3 is TGTGCCAGCAGTTTAAGTGAGCCGGGGACCCAGTACTTC. The rearrangement uses TRBV28 and TRBJ2-5; D is unclear. Germline-derived CDR1 and CDR2 are MDHEN and SYDVKM. This CDR3 comprises 13 residues. The V and J ends lost 2 bases and 7 bases respectively, with 11 bases between them.